What follows is one T cell receptor beta chain and its context. Its antigen remains unidentified. These data are taken from a study of cytomegalovirus exposure and HLA in healthy donors. Study results and caveats: The dataset shows that most TCR sequences were rare, while some public TCRs occurred in many donors. Association of a missense DCLRE1C variant with TCR beta V- and J-gene trimming was reported in a later analysis.

CDR1 is MNHNY and CDR2 is SVGAGI in the germline V gene (reference sequence). The germline V and J ends were trimmed by 0 bases and 5 bases, with 8 bases remaining between them. The CDR3 consists of 14 residues. PCR was performed using 60 Vbeta and 13 Jbeta primers. Sequencing used immunoSEQ multiplex PCR; TCRdb keeps in-frame clones, though not all of them. Found here are approximately 110,000 clones, over 60% of them singletons; the top ten hold around 4%. The sequenced sample was PBMCs. This receptor was obtained from a human donor in good health. V and J are TRBV6-6 and TRBJ2-1; tentatively, D is TRBD1 (5 bases). CDR3 bases: TGTGCCAGCAGTTACTCGGCAGGGAACAATGAGCAGTTCTTC. Amino acid sequence: CASSYSAGNNEQFF.